This T cell receptor beta chain appears in the sequencing data of a study of T cell responses to AZD1222 COVID-19 vaccine. General observations from the study: Among spike-specific TCRs, nearly half reportedly target unmutated variant regions.

Per germline, CDR1 SGHTA and CDR2 FQGTGA. The CDR3 totals 17 residues. With 5 bases removed from V and 4 bases from J, the gap between germline ends came to 18 bases. Worth noting for this clone: Its antigen is not identified.

TCRdb's table, derived via immunoSEQ multiplex PCR, lists solely in-frame clones and lacks some. The sample has approximately 97,000 clones, around 90% seen once. Sequencing used peripheral blood, obtained on day 0 of AZD1222 vaccination. This TCR derives from an adult in good health. The chain couples TRBV7-3 to TRBJ1-6; D perhaps matches TRBD1 (5 bases). The CDR3 loop is CASSIREGEGYNSPLHF. For the CDR3, the DNA is TGTGCCAGCAGCATCAGAGAAGGAGAGGGGTATAATTCACCCCTCCACTTT.